This T cell receptor (beta chain) came from a study of sequential checkpoint blockade in melanoma. Study-wide context: Randomization was 1:1 between first-line nivolumab→ipilimumab and ipilimumab→nivolumab. After both sequences, patients received maintenance nivolumab.

Assay: immunoSEQ multiplex PCR; the TCRdb copy retains only in-frame clones and omits some. The sample gives some 19,000 clones, roughly 69% of which show up once; about 19% is in the top ten. V trimming: 3 bases; J trimming: 7 bases; junction bases outside the gene matches: 4. Germline loops: CDR1 SGHDT, CDR2 YYEEEE. The CDR3 is made up of 14 amino acids. Treatment of the sample: randomized to nivolumab then ipilimumab (arm A) or the reverse (arm B). None of the patients previously received DNA-damaging chemotherapy. Sorted cells were live CD3+CD8+, lacking CD19 and CD56, from PBMCs. The TCR was taken from a human donor with melanoma. Source: CD8+ T cells sorted from blood (inferred from file names), taken from a patient given nivolumab and ipilimumab in sequence. The J gene is TRBJ2-3, the V gene TRBV5-6, with 11 bases fitting TRBD2. CDR3 sequence (DNA): TGTGCCAGCAGCTGGGGACTAGCGGTAAATACGCAGTATTTT. It is translated as CASSWGLAVNTQYF.